The rows below give T cell receptor beta chains drawn from one sample of a study of T-cell memory formation after mild COVID-19. From the 5' RACE reads, TCRdb called clonotypes with MiXCR, one entry per CDR3 protein. The data contain approximately 240,000 distinct CDR3 sequences, 16% of them seen just once; the ten biggest clones take up around 3.4%. Sequencing was carried out using PBMCs or a T cell subset sorted from them (not recorded which). Receptors originate from a man younger than 35 who had mild COVID-19 (a few samples of this study predate the infection). Cell type and time point are not known. The CDR3 runs from the conserved cysteine through the conserved F or W. A D gene is named only where the DNA matches it firmly. Size tells how often a clone was seen (once, few, many) or the class of an expanded clone, and some rows leave it out.

TRBJ1-4	TRBV5-1	-	-	CASSLSEATNEKLFF	TGCGCCAGCAGCTTGAGCGAGGCCACTAATGAAAAACTGTTTTTT
TRBJ1-5	TRBV7-2	few	-	CASSNTRGNQPQHF	TGTGCCAGCAGTAACACCCGCGGCAATCAGCCCCAGCATTTT
TRBJ1-5	TRBV7-2	-	-	CASSRYQLNQPQHF	TGTGCCAGCAGCCGATACCAGCTAAATCAGCCCCAGCATTTT
TRBJ1-3	TRBV5-1	-	-	CASSLGGYSGNTIYF	TGCGCCAGCAGCTTGGGGGGTTACTCTGGAAACACCATATATTTT
TRBJ2-3	TRBV20-1	-	TRBD2	CSARAGLASDTQYF	TGCAGTGCTAGAGCTGGACTAGCGTCAGATACGCAGTATTTT
TRBJ1-2	TRBV6-5	-	-	CASSYRLIEAYGYTF	TGTGCCAGCAGTTACCGACTGATAGAGGCCTATGGCTACACCTTC
TRBJ1-5	TRBV30	-	-	CAWSIQGNQPQHF	TGTGCCTGGAGTATACAGGGCAATCAGCCCCAGCATTTT
TRBJ1-5	TRBV20-1	-	-	CSLTGVSNQPQHF	TGCAGCTTGACGGGAGTTAGCAATCAGCCCCAGCATTTT
TRBJ2-3	TRBV5-4	-	-	CASSIGTYSTDTQYF	TGTGCCAGCAGCATCGGGACTTACAGCACAGATACGCAGTATTTT
TRBJ1-4	TRBV28	-	-	CAACGLTEKLFF	TGTGCCGCATGCGGCCTGACTGAAAAACTGTTTTTT
TRBJ1-5	TRBV6-2/TRBV6-3	few	TRBD1	CASSSTGNEQPQHF	TGTGCCAGCAGCTCGACAGGGAACGAGCAGCCCCAGCATTTT
TRBJ1-5	TRBV20-1	many	-	CSVQDRNQPQHF	TGCAGTGTTCAGGACAGAAATCAGCCCCAGCATTTT
TRBJ1-1	TRBV10-3	-	-	CAIGRGREAFF	TGTGCCATCGGTCGGGGCCGAGAAGCTTTCTTT
TRBJ2-7	TRBV20-1	-	TRBD2	CSASAGGPGLEQYF	TGCAGTGCTTCCGCGGGGGGGCCAGGTCTCGAGCAGTACTTC
TRBJ1-2	TRBV12-3/TRBV12-4	many	-	CASSLAHNEGYTF	TGTGCCAGCAGTTTAGCCCACAACGAGGGCTACACCTTC
TRBJ1-2	TRBV18	few	TRBD1	CASSPPGTAYGYTF	TGTGCCAGCTCACCACCCGGGACAGCCTATGGCTACACCTTC
TRBJ2-6	TRBV19	-	-	CASSDTGSGANVLTF	TGTGCCAGTAGTGATACGGGCTCTGGGGCCAACGTCCTGACTTTC
TRBJ2-2	TRBV6-2/TRBV6-3	few	-	CASSVQGPNTGELFF	TGTGCCAGCAGTGTGCAGGGACCGAACACCGGGGAGCTGTTTTTT
TRBJ2-1	TRBV24-1	few	-	CAPSNRQGEQFF	TGTGCCCCCAGTAACAGGCAGGGTGAGCAGTTCTTC
TRBJ1-5	TRBV10-3	many	TRBD1	CAISESGTDQPQHF	TGTGCCATCAGTGAATCCGGGACAGATCAGCCCCAGCATTTT
TRBJ2-2	TRBV7-9	few	TRBD2	CASSYARRTSGGPGELFF	TGTGCCAGCAGCTACGCCCGCCGGACTAGCGGGGGGCCAGGGGAGCTGTTTTTT
TRBJ1-6	TRBV11-2	-	-	CASSTRVTGNSPLHF	TGTGCCAGCAGCACCAGGGTGACGGGGAATTCACCCCTCCACTTT